A selection of T cell receptor beta chains follows, all from one sample in a study of cytomegalovirus exposure and HLA in healthy donors. Sequencing was performed with immunoSEQ multiplex PCR; in TCRdb, only in-frame clones are kept and a portion is missing. The top ten clones hold approximately 1% of a sample with some 170,000 clones, roughly 79% of them seen once. Sample: PBMCs. These receptors all come from a woman aged 40 to 50 in good health and CMV-seronegative. CDR3s include the opening cysteine and the closing phenylalanine or tryptophan. The D gene is left open where the match is weak.

v_gene	len	j_gene	d_gene	CDR3aa
TRBV30	13	TRBJ1-5	TRBD1	CAWSRQGDQPQHF
TRBV5-6	16	TRBJ2-3	-	CASSLLPGQNTDTQYF
TRBV29-1	14	TRBJ2-3	TRBD2	CSVGSSGSWGTQYF
TRBV11-2	14	TRBJ2-7	TRBD1	CASSLDRVSYEQYF
TRBV9	14	TRBJ1-1	TRBD1	CASSVETGGTEAFF
TRBV9	15	TRBJ2-1	TRBD2	CASTRREGLWNEQFF
TRBV5-5	15	TRBJ2-1	TRBD2	CASSLLAGEANEQFF
TRBV30	17	TRBJ2-1	TRBD2	CAWSALTGTSSYNEQFF
TRBV19	15	TRBJ1-5	TRBD1	CASRAGTGGAQPQHF
TRBV2	18	TRBJ2-3	TRBD1	CASSERGQGAVGTDTQYF
TRBV19	14	TRBJ2-3	TRBD2	CASSHSGRADTQYF
TRBV11-3	13	TRBJ2-1	TRBD2	CASSALIGGRAFF
TRBV27	13	TRBJ2-5	-	CASSLGQVETQYF
TRBV4-1	16	TRBJ1-2	TRBD1	CASSQAGQIYSDGYTF
TRBV7-3	13	TRBJ2-2	-	CASSFDRSGELFF
TRBV5-6	15	TRBJ1-3	TRBD1	CASIQQGASGNTIYF
TRBV13	15	TRBJ2-1	-	CASSPGQGSYNEQFF
TRBV9	13	TRBJ2-7	TRBD1	CASSRDRGVEQYF
TRBV30	13	TRBJ2-7	TRBD1	CAWRPGQGDEQYF
TRBV10-3	13	TRBJ1-5	-	CAINNGVGQPQHF
TRBV2	14	TRBJ1-1	TRBD1	CASSVGDRAIEAFF
TRBV2	15	TRBJ2-3	TRBD1	CASSETGGGTDTQYF
TRBV30	16	TRBJ2-4	TRBD2	CAWTPLAGGRKNIQYF
TRBV5-1	14	TRBJ2-5	-	CASSLRGGQETQYF
TRBV7-3	13	TRBJ1-1	-	CASSLEGVTEAFF
TRBV5-4	15	TRBJ2-7	TRBD1	CASSPGDRDAYEQYF
TRBV18	14	TRBJ1-1	-	CASSPGTRGTEAFF
TRBV7-9	14	TRBJ1-2	TRBD1	CASKLGDRGIGYTF
TRBV5-1	15	TRBJ2-1	TRBD2	CASTSLAGGNNEQFF
TRBV29-1	13	TRBJ2-2	-	CSVSRGNTGELFF
TRBV5-1	14	TRBJ1-2	-	CASSLTRVDYGYTF
TRBV30	22	TRBJ2-1	TRBD2	CAWSVGDYIYEALKSSYNEQFF
TRBV29-1	11	TRBJ2-7	-	CSVGSGDEQYF
TRBV7-8	13	TRBJ2-2	-	CASSHQGAGELFF
TRBV6-1	14	TRBJ1-1	-	CASSEGEGWTEAFF
TRBV7-3	13	TRBJ2-3	-	CASSTRPGDTQYF
TRBV5-1	14	TRBJ2-3	-	CASSLESISDTQYF
TRBV5-1	17	TRBJ2-5	-	CASSSVDWSTMAETQYF
TRBV10-3	12	TRBJ2-1	TRBD2	CAASGGHNEQFF
TRBV29-1	12	TRBJ2-7	-	CSVYYEGNEQYF
TRBV7-8	12	TRBJ1-1	-	CASSLATPEAFF
TRBV27	14	TRBJ2-7	TRBD1	CASRRDRGPYEQYF
TRBV23-1	14	TRBJ2-7	TRBD1	CASSQTGHSYEQYF
TRBV19	15	TRBJ2-3	TRBD2	CASSNRAGGSDTQYF
TRBV7-2	14	TRBJ1-4	-	CASSLEGWNEKLFF
TRBV30	13	TRBJ2-2	-	CAWRQGQGGELFF
TRBV25-1	14	TRBJ1-4	TRBD1	CASSVGQGHEKLFF
TRBV19	14	TRBJ1-2	-	CASSIALSNYGYTF
TRBV2	11	TRBJ2-1	-	CASSGVPEQFF
TRBV19	16	TRBJ2-5	-	CASSIRETQRRETQYF
TRBV28	14	TRBJ1-5	TRBD1	CASRPRRDRVPQHF
TRBV25-1	15	TRBJ1-1	TRBD1	CASKGPGQGNTEAFF
TRBV28	16	TRBJ2-2	TRBD1	CASSLWGQGVNGELFF
TRBV9	20	TRBJ2-1	-	CASSVEGTLGESLGYNEQFF
TRBV9	14	TRBJ2-5	-	CASSVGADQETQYF
TRBV6-5	15	TRBJ2-1	TRBD2	CASRSTAGVHNEQFF
TRBV5-1	15	TRBJ2-7	TRBD1	CASSQTSDRVREQYF